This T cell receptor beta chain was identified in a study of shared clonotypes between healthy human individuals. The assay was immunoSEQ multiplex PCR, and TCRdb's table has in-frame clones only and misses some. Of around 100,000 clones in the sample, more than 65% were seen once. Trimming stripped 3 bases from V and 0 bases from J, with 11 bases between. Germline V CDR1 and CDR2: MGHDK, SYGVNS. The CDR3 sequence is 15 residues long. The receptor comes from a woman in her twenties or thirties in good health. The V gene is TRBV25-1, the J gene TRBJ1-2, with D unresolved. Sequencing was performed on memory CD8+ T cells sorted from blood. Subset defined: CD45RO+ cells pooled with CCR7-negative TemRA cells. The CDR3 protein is CASSDPGPANYGYTF. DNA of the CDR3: TGTGCCAGCAGTGACCCCGGTCCAGCTAACTATGGCTACACCTTC.